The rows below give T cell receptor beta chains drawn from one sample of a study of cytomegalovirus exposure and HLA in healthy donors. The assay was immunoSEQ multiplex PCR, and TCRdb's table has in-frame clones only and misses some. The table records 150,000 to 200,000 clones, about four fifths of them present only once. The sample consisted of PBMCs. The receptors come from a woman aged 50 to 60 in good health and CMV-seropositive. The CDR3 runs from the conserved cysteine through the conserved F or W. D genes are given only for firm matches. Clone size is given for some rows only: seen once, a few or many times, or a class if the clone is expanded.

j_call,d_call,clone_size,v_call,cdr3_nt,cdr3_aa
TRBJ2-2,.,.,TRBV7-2,TGTGCCAGCGGCATACTACAGGGTGGCACCGGGGAGCTGTTTTTT,CASGILQGGTGELFF
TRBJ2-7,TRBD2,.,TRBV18,TGTGCCAGCTCACCTGGGACTAGCGGGGGATACGAGCAGTACTTC,CASSPGTSGGYEQYF
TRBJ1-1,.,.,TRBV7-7,TGTGCTAGCAGCGAGTGGGAGGGAATGAACACTGAAGCTTTCTTT,CASSEWEGMNTEAFF
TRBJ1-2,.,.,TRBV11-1,TGTGCCAGCAGCTCATCAGGTGTCACCAACTATGGCTACACCTTC,CASSSSGVTNYGYTF
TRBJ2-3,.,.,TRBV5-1,TGCGCCAGCAGCTTGGCCCCGTTAGCGAAGAGCACAGATACGCAGTATTTT,CASSLAPLAKSTDTQYF
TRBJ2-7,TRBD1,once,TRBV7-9,TGTGCCAGCAGCGCCGCCGGGACAGCGAACTACGAGCAGTACTTC,CASSAAGTANYEQYF
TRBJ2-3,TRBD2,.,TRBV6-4,TGTGCCAGCAGTGAAGCCGCGGGGGGCCCCACAGATACGCAGTATTTT,CASSEAAGGPTDTQYF
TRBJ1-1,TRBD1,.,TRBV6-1,TGTGCCAGCAGTCTACCGGGACAGGCTAACGAAGCTTTCTTT,CASSLPGQANEAFF
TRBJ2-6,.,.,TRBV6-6,TGTGCCAGCAGTTCACCAGGGGCAGGGGCCAACGTCCTGACTTTC,CASSSPGAGANVLTF
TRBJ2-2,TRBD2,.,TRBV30,TGTGCCTGGAGTCCCAGCGGGGTCGCGAACACCGGGGAGCTGTTTTTT,CAWSPSGVANTGELFF
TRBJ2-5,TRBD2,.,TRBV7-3,TGTGCCAGCTCCGGGGGGGGCCTGGGTGAGACCCAGTACTTC,CASSGGGLGETQYF
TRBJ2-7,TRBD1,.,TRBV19,TGTGCCAGTAGAGGGACAGGGAGACACGAGCAGTACTTC,CASRGTGRHEQYF
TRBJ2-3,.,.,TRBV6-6,TGTGCCAGCATGAGCGGGTTCACAGATACGCAGTATTTT,CASMSGFTDTQYF
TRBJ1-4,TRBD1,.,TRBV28,TGTGCCAGCAGGCGACCGGGACAGGCAACTAATGAAAAACTGTTTTTT,CASRRPGQATNEKLFF
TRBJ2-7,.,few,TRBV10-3,TGTGCCATCAGTGGGACTTACTACGAGCAGTACTTC,CAISGTYYEQYF
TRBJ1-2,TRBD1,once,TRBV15,TGTGCCACCAGCATTAAACGCTCGACAGGGGTCTGGGGTGACTACACCTTC,CATSIKRSTGVWGDYTF
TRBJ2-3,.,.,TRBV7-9,TGTGCCAGCAGCTTACAGGAATCGGATACGCAGTATTTT,CASSLQESDTQYF
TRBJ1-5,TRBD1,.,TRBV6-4,TGTGCCAGCAGCCCGACAGGGAATCAGCCCCAGCATTTT,CASSPTGNQPQHF
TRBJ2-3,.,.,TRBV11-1,TGTGCCAGCAGCACCAGGGTAAAGGGGACAGATACGCAGTATTTT,CASSTRVKGTDTQYF
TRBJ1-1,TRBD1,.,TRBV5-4,TGTGCCAGCAGCAACTACAGGGGGGATGTCTACATGAACACTGAAGCTTTCTTT,CASSNYRGDVYMNTEAFF
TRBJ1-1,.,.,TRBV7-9,TGTGCCAGCAGCTGGGACACAGGGTTCACTGAAGCTTTCTTT,CASSWDTGFTEAFF
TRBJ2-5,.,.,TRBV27,TGTGCCAGCAGTTTAGGTACAGGAGAGACCCAGTACTTC,CASSLGTGETQYF
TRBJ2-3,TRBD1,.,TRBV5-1,TGCGCCAGCAGCATCACAGGGGGCCAGGCAGATACGCAGTATTTT,CASSITGGQADTQYF
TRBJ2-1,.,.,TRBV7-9,TGTTCCAGCAGCTTAGTCCCCCCGGGGTCCTACAATGAGCAGTTCTTC,CSSSLVPPGSYNEQFF
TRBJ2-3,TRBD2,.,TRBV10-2,TGCGCCAGCCGGAGACTAGCGGGAGGCACAGATACGCAGTATTTT,CASRRLAGGTDTQYF
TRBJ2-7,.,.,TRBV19,TGTGCCACCTCTTCGGGGTCCTACGAGCAGTACTTC,CATSSGSYEQYF
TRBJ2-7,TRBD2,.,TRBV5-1,TGCGCCAGCAGCTCCTTAGCGGGGGGCACCTACGAGCAGTACTTC,CASSSLAGGTYEQYF
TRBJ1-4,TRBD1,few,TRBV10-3,TGTGCCATCAGTGAGGGACAGGGGGCGGGTGAAAAACTGTTTTTT,CAISEGQGAGEKLFF
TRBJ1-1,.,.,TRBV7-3,TGTGCCAGCAGCTTAACCGGGCCTACGGCGGGGAACACTGAAGCTTTCTTT,CASSLTGPTAGNTEAFF
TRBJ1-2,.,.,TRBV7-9,TGTGCCAGCAGCTTACCAGAGAGGTCAGGGGGCTACACCTTC,CASSLPERSGGYTF
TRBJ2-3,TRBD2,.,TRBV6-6,TGTGCCAGCAGTAGGGGACTAGCGGCTAGCACAGATACGCAGTATTTT,CASSRGLAASTDTQYF
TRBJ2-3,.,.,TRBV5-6,TGTGCCAGCAGCTTGGGAGGGCGGCGGTCCACAGATACGCAGTATTTT,CASSLGGRRSTDTQYF
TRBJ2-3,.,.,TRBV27,TGTGCCAGCAGTTTACTCAACTCCGATACGCAGTATTTT,CASSLLNSDTQYF
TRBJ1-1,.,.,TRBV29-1,TGCAGCGCTACGGGACACTTGAACACTGAAGCTTTCTTT,CSATGHLNTEAFF
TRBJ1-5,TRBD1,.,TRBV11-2,TGTGCCAGCAGCCTGGACAGGGTGACTCAGCCCCAGCATTTT,CASSLDRVTQPQHF
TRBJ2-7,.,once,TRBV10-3,TGTGCCATCAGTTCGTTGGTAAGCGGTATTAGCGAGCAGTACTTC,CAISSLVSGISEQYF
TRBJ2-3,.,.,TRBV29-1,TGCAGCGTTGAAGATAAATCGCGGCATACGCAGTATTTT,CSVEDKSRHTQYF
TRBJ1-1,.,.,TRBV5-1,TGCGCCAGCAGTCCTGACCCCGTCGGGGGGACTGAAGCTTTCTTT,CASSPDPVGGTEAFF
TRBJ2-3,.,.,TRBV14,TGTGCCAGCAGCCAAGTGTTGAGCGGGACAGATACGCAGTATTTT,CASSQVLSGTDTQYF
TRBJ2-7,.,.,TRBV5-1,TGCGCCAGCAGCTCCAGGGGCAGAGACTACGAGCAGTACTTC,CASSSRGRDYEQYF
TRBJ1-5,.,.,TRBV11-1,TGTGCCAGCAGCTTCGGTAGCAATCAGCCCCAGCATTTT,CASSFGSNQPQHF
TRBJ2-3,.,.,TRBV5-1,TGCGCCAGCAGCTTGAACCGGGACATATACACAGATACGCAGTATTTT,CASSLNRDIYTDTQYF
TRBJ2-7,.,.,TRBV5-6,TGTGCCAGCAGCCCGAACGGACAACCTTACGAGCAGTACTTC,CASSPNGQPYEQYF
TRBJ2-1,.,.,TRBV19,TGTGCCAGTAGTAACTTTGTGGGGGCCGACTACAATGAGCAGTTCTTC,CASSNFVGADYNEQFF